The present entry profiles one T cell receptor (beta chain) with its context. The antigen remains unidentified. The sample comes from a study of cytomegalovirus exposure and HLA in healthy donors. Findings and limits, study-wide: TCR beta chains associated with HLA were, in a later analysis, more clonally expanded than equally common others. For presence/absence analyses, sequencing depth was assumed to be roughly uniform across donors.

The length of the CDR3 is 13 residues. From germline, CDR1 is SQVTM and CDR2 ANQGSEA. Trimming removed 2 bases from V and 5 bases from J, with 12 bases in between. PCR used 60 Vbeta primers and 13 Jbeta primers. Profiled with immunoSEQ multiplex PCR; TCRdb holds only in-frame clones, not every one. This repertoire shows 80,000 to 130,000 clones, 60% to 80% found once; its top ten account for about 4.3%. This receptor was obtained from a woman aged 18-29 years in good health and CMV-seropositive. Sequencing was done on a sample of PBMCs. J is TRBJ1-1 and V is TRBV29-1; D uncertain. The CDR3 DNA follows: TGCAGCGTTGAAATTGGGTACGGGACTGAAGCTTTCTTT. Protein product: CSVEIGYGTEAFF.